The 5 T cell receptor beta chains below were found in one sample sequenced in a study of T cells after yellow fever vaccination. TCRdb reprocessed the 5' RACE reads via MiXCR and lists one record per CDR3 protein. The table has approximately 150,000 distinct CDR3 sequences, about 6% seen once; the top ten hold about 2.7%. The sequenced sample was CD4+ T cells sorted from PBMCs, obtained on the day of the first yellow fever vaccination. Receptor source: a man aged 18 to 29 who received the YFV17D yellow fever vaccine.

This clonotype showed up many times. Here the CDR3 DNA reads TGTGCCAGCAAGAAGATAGCGGGGGTCTCCTACAATGAGCAGTTCTTC. This codes for CASKKIAGVSYNEQFF. V and J are TRBV2 and TRBJ2-1; 9 positions agree with TRBD2. CDR3 size: 16 residues. The germline CDR1 and CDR2 sequences are SNHLY and FYNNEI. V shed 7 bases and J 0 bases; nucleotides not matched to a gene: 7.

In its sample, this clonotype was seen many times. The chain carries TRBV6-2 or TRBV6-3 and TRBJ1-1, with 7 nucleotides matching TRBD1. Germline trimming cut 8 bases from V and 0 bases from J; bases unmatched to any gene: 3. Germline V gene sequence: CDR1 MNHEY, CDR2 SVGEGT. The length of the CDR3 is 13 residues. CDR3 region: CASYRGMNTEAFF. The CDR3 nucleotides read TGTGCCAGCTACAGGGGAATGAACACTGAAGCTTTCTTT.

This clonotype was seen a handful of times. V usage is TRBV7-8 and J usage is TRBJ2-1; 7 nucleotides align to TRBD1. V dropped 5 bases and J dropped 3; count of bases not matched to a gene: 7. Looked up from germline, CDR1 is SGHVS and CDR2 is FQNEAQ. This CDR3 contains 15 residues. The CDR3 bases are TGTGCCAGCAGCCCCGACAGGGAAAACTACAATGAGCAGTTCTTC. Its protein product is CASSPDRENYNEQFF.

This clonotype was observed a few times. The chain combines TRBV4-3 with TRBJ2-1; TRBD2 agrees at 8 bases. V lost 0 bases and J lost 6; bases outside the gene matches: 10. The CDR3 contains 17 residues. CDR1 and CDR2 from the germline V gene are LGHNA and YSLEER. The CDR3 bases are TGCGCCAGCAGCCAAGATCCCCTACGGGGGGGGGGCAATGAGCAGTTCTTC. Encoded protein: CASSQDPLRGGGNEQFF.

The chain carries TRBV5-5 and TRBJ1-4; maybe TRBD1 (6 bases). The germline V gene has CDR1 SGHKS and CDR2 YYEKEE (reference sequence). V was pared by 4 bases and J by 5 bases, with 12 bases between. The CDR3 loop spans 14 amino acids. CDR3 in DNA: TGTGCCAGCAGCGTTTGGACAGCAAATGAAAAACTGTTTTTT. Residues: CASSVWTANEKLFF. Full variable domain (missing parts from reference TRBV5-5 and TRBJ1-4): DAGVTQSPTHLIKTRGQQVTLRCSPISGHKSVSWYQQVLGQGPQFIFQYYEKEERGRGNFPDRFSARQFPNYSSELNVNALLLGDSALYLCASSVWTANEKLFFGSGTQLSVL.